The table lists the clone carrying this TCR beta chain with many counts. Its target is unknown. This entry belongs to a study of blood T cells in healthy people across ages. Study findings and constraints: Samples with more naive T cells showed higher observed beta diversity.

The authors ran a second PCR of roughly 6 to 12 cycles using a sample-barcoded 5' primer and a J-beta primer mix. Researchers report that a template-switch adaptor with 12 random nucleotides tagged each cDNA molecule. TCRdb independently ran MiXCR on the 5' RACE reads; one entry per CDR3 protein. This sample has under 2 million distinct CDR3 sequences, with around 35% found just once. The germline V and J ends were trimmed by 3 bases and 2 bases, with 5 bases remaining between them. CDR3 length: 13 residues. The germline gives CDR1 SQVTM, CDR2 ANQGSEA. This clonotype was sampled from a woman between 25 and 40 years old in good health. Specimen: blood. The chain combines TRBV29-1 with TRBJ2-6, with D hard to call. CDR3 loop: CSVEKAGANVLTF. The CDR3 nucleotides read TGCAGCGTTGAGAAGGCTGGGGCCAACGTCCTGACTTTC.